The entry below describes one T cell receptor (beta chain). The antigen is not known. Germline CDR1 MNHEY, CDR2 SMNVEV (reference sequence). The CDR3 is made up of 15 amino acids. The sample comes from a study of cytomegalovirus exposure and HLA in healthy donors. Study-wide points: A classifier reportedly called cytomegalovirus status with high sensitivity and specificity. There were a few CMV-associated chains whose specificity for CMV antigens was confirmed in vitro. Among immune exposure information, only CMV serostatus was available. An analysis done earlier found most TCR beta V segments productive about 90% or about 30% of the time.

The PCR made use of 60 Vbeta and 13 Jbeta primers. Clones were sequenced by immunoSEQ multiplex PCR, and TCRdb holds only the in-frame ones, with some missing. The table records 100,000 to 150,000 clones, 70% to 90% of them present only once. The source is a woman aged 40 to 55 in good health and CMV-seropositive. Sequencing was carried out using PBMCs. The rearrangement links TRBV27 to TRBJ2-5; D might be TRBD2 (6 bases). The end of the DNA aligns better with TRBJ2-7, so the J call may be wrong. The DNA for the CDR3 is TGTGCCAGCAGTATTGGAGGGAGTCCCGGGTACGAGCAGTACTTC. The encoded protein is CASSIGGSPGYEQYF.